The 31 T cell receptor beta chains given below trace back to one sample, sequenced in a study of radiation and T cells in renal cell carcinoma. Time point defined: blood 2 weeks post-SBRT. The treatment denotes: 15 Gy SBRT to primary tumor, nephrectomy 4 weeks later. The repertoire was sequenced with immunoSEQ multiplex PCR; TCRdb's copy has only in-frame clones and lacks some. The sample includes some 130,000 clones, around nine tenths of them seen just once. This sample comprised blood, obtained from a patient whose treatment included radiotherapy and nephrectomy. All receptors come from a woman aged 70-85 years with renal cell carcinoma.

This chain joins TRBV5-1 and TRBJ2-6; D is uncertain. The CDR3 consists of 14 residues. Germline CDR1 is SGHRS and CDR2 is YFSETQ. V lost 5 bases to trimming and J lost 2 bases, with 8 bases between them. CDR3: CASSHSAGANVLTF. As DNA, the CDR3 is TGCGCCAGCAGTCACAGCGCTGGGGCCAACGTCCTGACTTTC. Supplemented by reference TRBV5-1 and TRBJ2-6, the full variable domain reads KAGVTQTPRYLIKTRGQQVTLSCSPISGHRSVSWYQQTPGQGLQFLFEYFSETQRNKGNFPGRFSGRQFSNSRSEMNVSTLELGDSALYLCASSHSAGANVLTFGAGSRLTVL.

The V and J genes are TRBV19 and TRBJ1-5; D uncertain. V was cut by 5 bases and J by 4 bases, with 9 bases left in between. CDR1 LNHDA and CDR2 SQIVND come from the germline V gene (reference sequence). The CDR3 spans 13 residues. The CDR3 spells CASSETSNQPQHF. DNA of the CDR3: TGTGCCAGTAGTGAAACCAGTAATCAGCCCCAGCATTTT. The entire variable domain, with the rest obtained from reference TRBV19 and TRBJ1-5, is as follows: DGGITQSPKYLFRKEGQNVTLSCEQNLNHDAMYWYRQDPGQGLRLIYYSQIVNDFQKGDIAEGYSVSREKKESFPLTVTSAQKNPTAFYLCASSETSNQPQHFGDGTRLSIL.

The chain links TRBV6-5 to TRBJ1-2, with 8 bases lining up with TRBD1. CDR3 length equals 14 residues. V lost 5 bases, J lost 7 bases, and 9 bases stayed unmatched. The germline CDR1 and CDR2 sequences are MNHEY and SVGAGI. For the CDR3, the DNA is TGTGCCAGCAGTCCACGGACAGGGTCTTCTGGCTACACCTTC. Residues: CASSPRTGSSGYTF.

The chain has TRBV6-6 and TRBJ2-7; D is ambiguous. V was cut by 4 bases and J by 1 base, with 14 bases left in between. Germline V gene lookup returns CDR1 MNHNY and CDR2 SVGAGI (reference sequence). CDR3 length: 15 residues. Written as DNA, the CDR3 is TGTGCCAGCAGTTCGAAACTGATGGCGTCCTACGAGCAGTACTTC. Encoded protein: CASSSKLMASYEQYF.

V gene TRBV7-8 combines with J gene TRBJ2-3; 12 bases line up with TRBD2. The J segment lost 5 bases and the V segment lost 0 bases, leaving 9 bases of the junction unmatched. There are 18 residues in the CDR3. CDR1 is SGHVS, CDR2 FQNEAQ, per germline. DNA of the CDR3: TGTGCCAGCAGCTTAGCGGTTATAGGACTAGCGGGGCAAGATACGCAGTATTTT. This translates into CASSLAVIGLAGQDTQYF.

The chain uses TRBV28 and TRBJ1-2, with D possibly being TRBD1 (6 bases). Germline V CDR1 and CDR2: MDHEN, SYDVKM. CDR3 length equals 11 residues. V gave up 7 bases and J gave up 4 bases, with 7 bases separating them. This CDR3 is CASNRAYGYTF. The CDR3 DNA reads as TGTGCCAGCAACAGGGCCTATGGCTACACCTTC.

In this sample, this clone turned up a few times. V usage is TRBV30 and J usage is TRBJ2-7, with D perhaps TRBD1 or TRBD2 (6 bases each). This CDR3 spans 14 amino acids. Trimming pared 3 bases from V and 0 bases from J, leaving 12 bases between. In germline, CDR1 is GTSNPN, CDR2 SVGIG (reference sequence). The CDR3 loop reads CAWSGGGSSYEQYF. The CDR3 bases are TGTGCCTGGAGCGGAGGGGGTAGCTCCTACGAGCAGTACTTC. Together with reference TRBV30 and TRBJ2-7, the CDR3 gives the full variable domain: SQTIHQWPATLVQPVGSPLSLECTVEGTSNPNLYWYRQAAGRGLQLLFYSVGIGQISSEVPQNLSASRPQDRQFILSSKKLLLSDSGFYLCAWSGGGSSYEQYFGPGTRLTVT.

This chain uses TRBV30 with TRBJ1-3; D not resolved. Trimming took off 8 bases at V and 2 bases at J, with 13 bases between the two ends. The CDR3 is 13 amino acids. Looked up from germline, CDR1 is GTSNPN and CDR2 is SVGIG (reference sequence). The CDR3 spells CAAWAVTGNTIYF. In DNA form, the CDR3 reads TGTGCCGCCTGGGCGGTTACTGGAAACACCATATATTTT.

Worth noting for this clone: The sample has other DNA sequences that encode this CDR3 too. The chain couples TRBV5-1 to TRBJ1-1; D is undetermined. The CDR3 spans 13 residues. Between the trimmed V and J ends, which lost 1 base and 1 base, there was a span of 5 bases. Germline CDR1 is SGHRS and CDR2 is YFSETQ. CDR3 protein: CASSLTANTEAFF. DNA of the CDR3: TGCGCCAGCAGCTTGACGGCGAACACTGAAGCTTTCTTT. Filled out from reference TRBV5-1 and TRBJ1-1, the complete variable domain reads KAGVTQTPRYLIKTRGQQVTLSCSPISGHRSVSWYQQTPGQGLQFLFEYFSETQRNKGNFPGRFSGRQFSNSRSEMNVSTLELGDSALYLCASSLTANTEAFFGQGTRLTVV.

DNA of the CDR3: TGTGCCTGGAGAGACAGGGGAAATGGCTACACCTTC. Amino acids: CAWRDRGNGYTF. The rearrangement uses TRBV30 and TRBJ1-2, with 8 bases that match TRBD1. With 3 bases clipped from V and 6 bases from J, the junction kept 3 bases outside the gene matches. Germline CDR1 GTSNPN, CDR2 SVGIG (reference sequence). This CDR3 spans 12 amino acids.

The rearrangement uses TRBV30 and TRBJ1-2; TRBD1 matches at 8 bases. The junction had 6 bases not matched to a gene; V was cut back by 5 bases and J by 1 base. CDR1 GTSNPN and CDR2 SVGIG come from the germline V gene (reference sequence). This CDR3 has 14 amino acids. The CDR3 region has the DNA TGTGCCTGGGCTAGAGACAGGGGTAACTATGGCTACACCTTC. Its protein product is CAWARDRGNYGYTF.

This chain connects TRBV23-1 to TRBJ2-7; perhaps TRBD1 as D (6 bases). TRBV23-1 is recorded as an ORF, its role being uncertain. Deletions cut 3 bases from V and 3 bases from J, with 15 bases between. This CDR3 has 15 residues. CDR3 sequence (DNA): TGCGCCAGCAGTCATAAAAGGACAGCCGACTACGAGCAGTACTTC. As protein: CASSHKRTADYEQYF.

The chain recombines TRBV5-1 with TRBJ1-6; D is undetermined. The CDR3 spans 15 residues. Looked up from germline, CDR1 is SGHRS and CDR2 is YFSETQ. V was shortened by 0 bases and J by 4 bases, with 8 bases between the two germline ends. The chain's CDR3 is CASSLDATYNSPLHF. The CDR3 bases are TGCGCCAGCAGCTTGGACGCTACTTATAATTCACCCCTCCACTTT. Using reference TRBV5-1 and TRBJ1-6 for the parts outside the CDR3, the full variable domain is KAGVTQTPRYLIKTRGQQVTLSCSPISGHRSVSWYQQTPGQGLQFLFEYFSETQRNKGNFPGRFSGRQFSNSRSEMNVSTLELGDSALYLCASSLDATYNSPLHFGNGTRLTVT.

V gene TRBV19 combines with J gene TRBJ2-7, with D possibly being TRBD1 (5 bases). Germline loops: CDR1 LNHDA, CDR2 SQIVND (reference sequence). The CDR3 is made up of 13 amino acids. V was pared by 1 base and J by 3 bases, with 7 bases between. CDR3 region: CASSIGRDYEQYF. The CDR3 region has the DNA TGTGCCAGTAGTATAGGCAGGGACTACGAGCAGTACTTC.

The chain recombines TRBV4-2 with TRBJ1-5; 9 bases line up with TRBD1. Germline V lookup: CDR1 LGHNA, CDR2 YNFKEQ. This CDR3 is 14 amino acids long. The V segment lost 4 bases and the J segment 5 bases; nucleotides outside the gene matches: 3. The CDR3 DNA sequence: TGTGCCAGCAGCCGGACAGGGGAAGATCAGCCCCAGCATTTT. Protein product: CASSRTGEDQPQHF.

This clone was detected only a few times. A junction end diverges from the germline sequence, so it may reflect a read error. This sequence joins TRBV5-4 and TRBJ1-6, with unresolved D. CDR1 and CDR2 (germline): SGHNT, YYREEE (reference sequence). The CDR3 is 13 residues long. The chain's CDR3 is CASSSRDKSPLHF. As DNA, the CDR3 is TGTGCCAGCAGCTCGCGGGATAAATCACCCCTCCACTTT.

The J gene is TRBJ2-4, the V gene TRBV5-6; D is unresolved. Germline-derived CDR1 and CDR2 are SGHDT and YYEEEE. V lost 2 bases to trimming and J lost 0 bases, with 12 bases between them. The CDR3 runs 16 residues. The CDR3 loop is CASSFWAVLAKNIQYF. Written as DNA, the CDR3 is TGTGCCAGCAGCTTCTGGGCGGTTCTAGCCAAAAACATTCAGTACTTC.

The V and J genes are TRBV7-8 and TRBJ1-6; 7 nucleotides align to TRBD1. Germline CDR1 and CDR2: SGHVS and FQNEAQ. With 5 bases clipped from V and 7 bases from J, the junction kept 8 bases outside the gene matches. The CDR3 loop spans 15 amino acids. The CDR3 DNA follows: TGTGCCAGCAGCCGTGCCGGGACAGCAAATTCACCCCTCCACTTT. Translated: CASSRAGTANSPLHF. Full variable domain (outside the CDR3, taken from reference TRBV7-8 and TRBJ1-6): GAGVSQSPRYKVAKRGQDVALRCDPISGHVSLFWYQQALGQGPEFLTYFQNEAQLDKSGLPSDRFFAERPEGSVSTLKIQRTQQEDSAVYLCASSRAGTANSPLHFGNGTRLTVT.

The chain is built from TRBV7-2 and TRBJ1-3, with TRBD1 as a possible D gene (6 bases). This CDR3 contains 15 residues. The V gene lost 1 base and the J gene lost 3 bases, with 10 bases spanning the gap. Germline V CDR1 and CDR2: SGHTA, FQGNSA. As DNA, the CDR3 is TGTGCCAGCAGCTTAGGCGGGGGCAGTGGAAACACCATATATTTT. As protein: CASSLGGGSGNTIYF. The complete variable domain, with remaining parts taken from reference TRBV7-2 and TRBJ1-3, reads GAGVSQSPSNKVTEKGKDVELRCDPISGHTALYWYRQSLGQGLEFLIYFQGNSAPDKSGLPSDRFSAERTGGSVSTLTIQRTQQEDSAVYLCASSLGGGSGNTIYFGEGSWLTVV.

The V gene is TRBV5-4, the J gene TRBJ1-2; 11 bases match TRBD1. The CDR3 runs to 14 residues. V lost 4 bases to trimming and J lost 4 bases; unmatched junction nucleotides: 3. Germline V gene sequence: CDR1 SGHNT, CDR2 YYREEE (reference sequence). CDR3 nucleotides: TGTGCCAGCAGCATCGGACAGGGGGCCTATGGCTACACCTTC. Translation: CASSIGQGAYGYTF. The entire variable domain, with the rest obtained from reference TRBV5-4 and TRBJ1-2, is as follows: ETGVTQSPTHLIKTRGQQVTLRCSSQSGHNTVSWYQQALGQGPQFIFQYYREEENGRGNFPPRFSGLQFPNYSSELNVNALELDDSALYLCASSIGQGAYGYTFGSGTRLTVV.

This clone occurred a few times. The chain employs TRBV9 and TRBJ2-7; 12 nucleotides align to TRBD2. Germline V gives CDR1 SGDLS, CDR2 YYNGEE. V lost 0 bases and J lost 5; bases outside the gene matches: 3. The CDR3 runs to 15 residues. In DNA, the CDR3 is TGTGCCAGCAGCGTAGTGGCTAGCGGGGGGGACGAGCAGTACTTC. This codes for CASSVVASGGDEQYF.

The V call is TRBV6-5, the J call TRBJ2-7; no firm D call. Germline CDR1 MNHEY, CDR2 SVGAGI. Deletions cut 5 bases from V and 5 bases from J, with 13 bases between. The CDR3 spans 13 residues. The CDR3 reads CASSTPGIHEQYF. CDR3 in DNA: TGTGCCAGCAGTACCCCAGGTATCCACGAGCAGTACTTC.

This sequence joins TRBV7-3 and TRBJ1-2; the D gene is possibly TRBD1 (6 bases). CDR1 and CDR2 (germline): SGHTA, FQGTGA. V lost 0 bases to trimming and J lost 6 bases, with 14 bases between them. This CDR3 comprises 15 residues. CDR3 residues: CASSLTGGGANGYTF. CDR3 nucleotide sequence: TGTGCCAGCAGCTTAACGGGCGGGGGCGCGAATGGCTACACCTTC.

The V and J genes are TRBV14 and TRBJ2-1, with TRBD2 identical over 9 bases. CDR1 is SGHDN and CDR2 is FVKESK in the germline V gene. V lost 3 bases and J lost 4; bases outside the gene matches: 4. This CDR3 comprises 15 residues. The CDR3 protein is CASSQISGGYNEQFF. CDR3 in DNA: TGTGCCAGCAGCCAGATTAGCGGGGGATACAATGAGCAGTTCTTC. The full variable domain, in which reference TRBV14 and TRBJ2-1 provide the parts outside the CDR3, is EAGVTQFPSHSVIEKGQTVTLRCDPISGHDNLYWYRRVMGKEIKFLLHFVKESKQDESGMPNNRFLAERTGGTYSTLKVQPAELEDSGVYFCASSQISGGYNEQFFGPGTRLTVL.

The CDR3 DNA sequence: TGTGCCAGCAGCGATCTCAAGGGTATGAACACTGAAGCTTTCTTT. Translation gives CASSDLKGMNTEAFF. The chain couples TRBV7-9 to TRBJ1-1; D is unresolved. Germline CDR1 and CDR2: SEHNR and FQNEAQ (reference sequence). CDR3 length equals 15 residues. Trimming shortened V by 5 bases and J by 0 bases, and 13 bases separated the two germline ends.

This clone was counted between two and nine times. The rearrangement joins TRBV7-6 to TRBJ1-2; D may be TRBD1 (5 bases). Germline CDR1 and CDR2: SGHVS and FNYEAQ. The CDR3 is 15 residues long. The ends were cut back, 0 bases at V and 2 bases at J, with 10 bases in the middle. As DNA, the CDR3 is TGTGCCAGCAGCTTAGCCGGGGGAGACAACTATGGCTACACCTTC. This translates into CASSLAGGDNYGYTF.

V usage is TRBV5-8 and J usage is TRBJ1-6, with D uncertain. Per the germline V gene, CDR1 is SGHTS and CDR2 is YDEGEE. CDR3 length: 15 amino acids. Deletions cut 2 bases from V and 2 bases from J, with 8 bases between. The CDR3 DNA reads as TGTGCCAGCAGCTTAAGGCTCGCCTATAATTCACCCCTCCACTTT. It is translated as CASSLRLAYNSPLHF.

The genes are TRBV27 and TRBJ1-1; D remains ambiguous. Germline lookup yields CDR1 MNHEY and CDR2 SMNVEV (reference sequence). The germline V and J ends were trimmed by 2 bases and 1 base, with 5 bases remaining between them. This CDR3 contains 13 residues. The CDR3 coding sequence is TGTGCCAGCAGTTTAGAGGGGAACACTGAAGCTTTCTTT. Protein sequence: CASSLEGNTEAFF.

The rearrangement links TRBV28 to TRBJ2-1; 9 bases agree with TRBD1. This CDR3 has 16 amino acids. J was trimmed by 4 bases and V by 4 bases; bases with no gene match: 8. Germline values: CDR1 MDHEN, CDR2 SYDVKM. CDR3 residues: CASSYSGQGRYNEQFF. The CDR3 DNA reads TGTGCCAGCAGTTACTCCGGACAGGGGAGGTACAATGAGCAGTTCTTC.

The CDR3 DNA is TGTGCCTGGAGTGTGGGACAGCATTATGGCTACACCTTC. The encoded protein is CAWSVGQHYGYTF. The chain carries TRBV30 and TRBJ1-2; TRBD1 matches at 7 bases. The germline CDR1 and CDR2 sequences are GTSNPN and SVGIG (reference sequence). The junction had 3 bases not matched to a gene; V was cut back by 0 bases and J by 5 bases. CDR3 length: 13 residues.

The CDR3 sequence: CASSFEATEAFF. The CDR3 nucleotides read TGTGCCAGCAGCTTCGAGGCCACTGAAGCTTTCTTT. This sequence joins TRBV7-9 and TRBJ1-1; no firm D call. The CDR3 covers 12 residues. The germline V gene has CDR1 SEHNR and CDR2 FQNEAQ (reference sequence). V gave up 3 bases and J gave up 4 bases, with 6 bases separating them. Full variable domain (remainder filled in from reference TRBV7-9 and TRBJ1-1): DTGVSQNPRHKITKRGQNVTFRCDPISEHNRLYWYRQTLGQGPEFLTYFQNEAQLEKSRLLSDRFSAERPKGSFSTLEIQRTEQGDSAMYLCASSFEATEAFFGQGTRLTVV.